Reported below is one T cell receptor beta chain. These data come from a study of blood T cell repertoires in COVID-19. On the study more broadly: Samples representing acute and convalescent COVID-19 were sourced from the United States, Italy and Spain.

Original data processing: Amplification of reference gene primers provided the estimated nucleated cell counts. Method: immunoSEQ multiplex PCR; TCRdb's copy keeps in-frame clones and lacks some. V and J calls and clone size are as listed in that table; D and trimming were resolved from the DNA. Seen here are more than 65,000 clones, over 80% observed once, and the top ten hold about 3.8%. This clonotype was sampled from a man aged 50-60 years with acute or convalescent COVID-19. Sequencing used peripheral blood.

The CDR3 bases are TGTGCCAGCAGGGGGCGGGAGGGCCGAGAGACCCAGTACTTC. Encoded protein: CASRGREGRETQYF. This sequence joins TRBV11-3 and TRBJ2-5; the match to TRBD2 covers 9 bases. The V segment lost 6 bases and the J segment 4 bases; nucleotides outside the gene matches: 6. The CDR3 loop spans 14 amino acids. The germline V gene has CDR1 SGHNT and CDR2 YENEEA.